The clone carrying this T cell receptor beta chain was found a few times. Its antigen is not identified. This sample was taken from a study of response to subunit inactivated influenza vaccine. Study-level findings and limits: Authors proposed each seasonal influenza vaccination draws in few new T cells.

TCRdb re-called the RT-PCR reads through MiXCR, storing one row per CDR3 protein. This repertoire shows a few hundred thousand distinct CDR3 sequences, 21% found once; its top ten account for roughly 10%. This CDR3 is built from 15 residues. Trimming removed 6 bases at V and 5 bases at J, with 20 bases between. From germline, CDR1 is SGHRS and CDR2 YFSETQ. This TCR came from a man aged 50-75 years who received an inactivated influenza vaccine. This chain links TRBV5-1 with TRBJ1-2, with a weak D call TRBD1 (5 bases). The specimen comprised PBMCs from blood, sampled about 20 months after vaccination. CDR3 coding DNA: TGCGCCAGCACCCAAGACGCGGGGCAGATTTATGGCTACACCTTC. Translating it yields CASTQDAGQIYGYTF.